This T cell receptor (beta chain) originates from a study of blood T cells in healthy people across ages. Comment on this clonotype: Its antigen remains unknown.

The study, taken as a whole, reports: Greater diversity and more naive CD4+ cells were seen in long-lived donors than in aged donors.

A sample-barcoded 5' primer and a J-beta primer mix were used in a second PCR of roughly 7 to 11 cycles. Samples each returned at least 2.5 million CDR3-containing paired-end reads. Each CDR3 protein is one row after TCRdb ran MiXCR on the 5' RACE reads. The data hold about 1.6 million distinct CDR3 sequences, with about 35% observed a single time. Germline V gives CDR1 SGHTA, CDR2 FQGTGA. The V gene lost 7 bases and the J gene lost 4 bases, with 9 bases spanning the gap. The CDR3 has 12 residues. V and J are TRBV7-3 and TRBJ2-3, with D possibly TRBD2 on 5 matching bases. This TCR derives from a woman in her twenties or thirties in good health. Sequencing was done on a sample of blood. The CDR3 loop is CASMREPDTQYF. CDR3 bases: TGTGCCAGCATGAGGGAGCCAGATACGCAGTATTTT.